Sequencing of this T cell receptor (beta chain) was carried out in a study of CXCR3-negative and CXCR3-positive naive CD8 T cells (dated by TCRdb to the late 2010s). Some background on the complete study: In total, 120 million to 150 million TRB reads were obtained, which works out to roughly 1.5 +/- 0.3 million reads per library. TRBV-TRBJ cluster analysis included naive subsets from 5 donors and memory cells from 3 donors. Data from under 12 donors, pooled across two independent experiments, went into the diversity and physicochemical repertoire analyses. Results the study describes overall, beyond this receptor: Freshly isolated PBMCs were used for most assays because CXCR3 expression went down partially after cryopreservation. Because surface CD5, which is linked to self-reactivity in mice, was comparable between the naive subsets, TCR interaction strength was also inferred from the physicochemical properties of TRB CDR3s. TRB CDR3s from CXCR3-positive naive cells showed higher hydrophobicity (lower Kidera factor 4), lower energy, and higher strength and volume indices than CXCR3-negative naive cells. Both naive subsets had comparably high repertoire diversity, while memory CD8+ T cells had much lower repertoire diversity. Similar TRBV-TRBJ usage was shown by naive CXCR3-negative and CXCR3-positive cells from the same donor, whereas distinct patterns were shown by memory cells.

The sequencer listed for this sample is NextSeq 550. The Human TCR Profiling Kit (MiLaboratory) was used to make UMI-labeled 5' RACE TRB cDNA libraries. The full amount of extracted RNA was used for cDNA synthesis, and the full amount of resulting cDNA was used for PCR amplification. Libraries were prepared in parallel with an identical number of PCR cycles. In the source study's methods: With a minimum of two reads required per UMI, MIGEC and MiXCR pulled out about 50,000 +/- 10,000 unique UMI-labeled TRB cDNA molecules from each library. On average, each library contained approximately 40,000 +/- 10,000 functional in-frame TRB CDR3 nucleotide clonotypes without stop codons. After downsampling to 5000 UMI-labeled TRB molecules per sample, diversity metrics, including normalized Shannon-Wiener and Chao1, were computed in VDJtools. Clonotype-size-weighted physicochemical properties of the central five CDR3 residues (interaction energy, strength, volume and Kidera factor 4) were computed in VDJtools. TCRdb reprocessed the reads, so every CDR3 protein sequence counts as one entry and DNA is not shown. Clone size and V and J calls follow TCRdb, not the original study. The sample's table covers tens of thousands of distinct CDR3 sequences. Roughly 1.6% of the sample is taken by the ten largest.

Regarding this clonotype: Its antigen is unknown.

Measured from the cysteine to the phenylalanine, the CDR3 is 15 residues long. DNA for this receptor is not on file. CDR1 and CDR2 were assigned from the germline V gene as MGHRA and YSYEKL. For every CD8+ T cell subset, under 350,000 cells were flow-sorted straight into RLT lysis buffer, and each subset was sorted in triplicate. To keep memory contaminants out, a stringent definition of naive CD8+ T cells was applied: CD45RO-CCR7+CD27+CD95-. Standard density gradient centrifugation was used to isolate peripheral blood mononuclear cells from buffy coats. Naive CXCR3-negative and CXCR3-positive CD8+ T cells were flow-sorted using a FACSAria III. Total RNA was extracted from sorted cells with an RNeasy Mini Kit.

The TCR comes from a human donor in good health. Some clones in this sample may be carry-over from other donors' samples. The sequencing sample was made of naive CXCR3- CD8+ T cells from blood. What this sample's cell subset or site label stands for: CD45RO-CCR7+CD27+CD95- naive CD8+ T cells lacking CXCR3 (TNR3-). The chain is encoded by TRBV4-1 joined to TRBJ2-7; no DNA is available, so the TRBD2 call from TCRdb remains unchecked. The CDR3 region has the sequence CASSQRAGPSYEQYF.